These 14 T cell receptor beta chains originate from one sample sequenced in a study of Graves' ophthalmopathy and Graves' hyperthyroidism. Scientists amplified the TCR beta CDR3 regions from RNA transcripts. Investigators did first-round RT-PCR with HTBI primers, then second-round multiplex PCR. TCRdb redid the calling of the multiplex PCR reads with MiXCR, one entry per CDR3 protein. This sample has around 660,000 distinct CDR3 sequences, with 35% to 45% found just once. Sequenced material: peripheral blood. All receptors derive from an adult man with Graves' ophthalmopathy.

This clonotype was found many times. The chain uses TRBV10-3 and TRBJ1-6; D possibly corresponds to TRBD1 (6 bases). The CDR3 has 15 residues. Germline V lookup: CDR1 ENHRY, CDR2 SYGVKD. Trimming removed 0 bases from V and 6 bases from J, with 9 bases in between. The CDR3 DNA sequence: TGTGCCATCAGTGAGTCCCCGGGGGCTAATTCACCCCTCCACTTT. Its protein product is CAISESPGANSPLHF.

The chain links TRBV25-1 to TRBJ1-2; 7 bases align to TRBD1. Germline-derived CDR1 and CDR2 are MGHDK and SYGVNS. The CDR3 has 14 amino acids. V dropped 5 bases and J dropped 4; count of bases not matched to a gene: 7. CDR3 region: CASSHRDRVYGYTF. CDR3 DNA: TGTGCCAGCAGTCACAGAGACAGGGTCTATGGCTACACCTTC.

The V call is TRBV11-2, the J call TRBJ2-2; 11 bases are a match to TRBD2. The CDR3 extends over 17 amino acids. V lost 4 bases, J lost 4 bases, and 8 bases stayed unmatched. The germline V gene encodes CDR1 SGHAT and CDR2 FQNNGV. CDR3 residues: CASSSSELAGATGELFF. The CDR3 DNA follows: TGTGCCAGCAGCTCCTCGGAACTAGCGGGAGCCACCGGGGAGCTGTTTTTT.

The V and J genes are TRBV5-1 and TRBJ1-2, with 10 bases identical to TRBD1. Germline-derived CDR1 and CDR2 are SGHRS and YFSETQ. V dropped 5 bases and J dropped 6; count of bases not matched to a gene: 10. This CDR3 is 15 amino acids long. CDR3 in amino acids: CASSPTAGTGDGYTF. CDR3 nucleotide sequence: TGCGCCAGCAGTCCTACCGCGGGGACAGGGGATGGCTACACCTTC.

The V and J genes are TRBV5-1 and TRBJ2-6; D unclear. The V and J ends lost 4 bases and 1 base respectively, with 12 bases between them. The CDR3 covers 16 residues. The germline V gene has CDR1 SGHRS and CDR2 YFSETQ. CDR3 bases: TGCGCCAGCAGCGCCCTCAGTAGTTCTGGGGCCAACGTCCTGACTTTC. Amino acid sequence: CASSALSSSGANVLTF.

The chain has TRBV7-2 and TRBJ1-1, with D uncertain. CDR3 length: 13 residues. Germline V gene data show CDR1 as SGHTA and CDR2 as FQGNSA. Trimming removed 11 bases at V and 1 base at J, with 14 bases between. As DNA, the CDR3 is TGTGCCTGGAGTCGGCAGTCGAACACTGAAGCTTTCTTT. As protein: CAWSRQSNTEAFF.

The chain recombines TRBV27 with TRBJ2-7, with D maybe TRBD1 (7 bases). Between the trimmed V and J ends, which lost 7 bases and 4 bases, there was a span of 20 bases. This CDR3 has 15 amino acids. The germline gives CDR1 MNHEY, CDR2 SMNVEV (reference sequence). The CDR3 sequence is CASNAGGRPQYEQYF. CDR3 in DNA: TGTGCCAGCAATGCAGGGGGGAGGCCCCAATACGAGCAGTACTTC.

This clonotype was found many times. V usage is TRBV19 and J usage is TRBJ1-5, with D uncertain. V lost 3 bases and J 9 bases, leaving 6 bases between the germline ends. From germline, CDR1 is LNHDA and CDR2 SQIVND (reference sequence). The CDR3 totals 11 residues. CDR3 in amino acids: CASSIDGPQHF. The CDR3 nucleotides read TGTGCCAGTAGTATTGACGGGCCCCAGCATTTT.

The chain joins TRBV10-3 to TRBJ1-2; a possible D gene is TRBD1 (5 bases). Germline loops: CDR1 ENHRY, CDR2 SYGVKD. With 8 bases removed from V and 11 bases from J, the gap between germline ends came to 9 bases. The CDR3 runs 9 residues. In DNA, the CDR3 is TGTGCCATCGACCAGGGATACACCTTC. This translates into CAIDQGYTF.

This clonotype was observed at least ten times. V is TRBV5-8 and J is TRBJ1-1; 8 bases align to TRBD1. Germline V gene sequence: CDR1 SGHTS, CDR2 YDEGEE. V dropped 4 bases and J dropped 0; count of bases not matched to a gene: 2. This CDR3 comprises 14 residues. The CDR3 bases are TGTGCCAGCAGCGTGGGACAGGTGAACACTGAAGCTTTCTTT. It translates to CASSVGQVNTEAFF.

This clonotype was found many times. The rearrangement uses TRBV15 and TRBJ1-1; D is undetermined. The V end was cut by 0 bases, the J end by 6 bases, with 17 bases between. There are 16 residues in the CDR3. Germline V CDR1 and CDR2: LNHNV, YYDKDF (reference sequence). The DNA for the CDR3 is TGTGCCACCAGCAGAGATTTGGCAGCCCAAGTGGCTGAAGCTTTCTTT. This sequence encodes CATSRDLAAQVAEAFF. The full variable domain, rest sourced from reference TRBV15 and TRBJ1-1, is DAMVIQNPRYQVTQFGKPVTLSCSQTLNHNVMYWYQQKSSQAPKLLFHYYDKDFNNEADTPDNFQSRRPNTSFCFLDIRSPGLGDTAMYLCATSRDLAAQVAEAFFGQGTRLTVV.

The CDR3 DNA sequence: TGTGCCAGCAGCTCTATGGCGGGAGGGGACACTGAAGCTTTCTTT. Amino acids: CASSSMAGGDTEAFF. The gene calls are TRBV7-3 and TRBJ1-1; D might be TRBD1 (5 bases). The CDR3 length is 15 residues. Germline V gene sequence: CDR1 SGHTA, CDR2 FQGTGA. The V end lost 4 bases, the J end lost 3 bases, and 15 bases lay between the germline ends.

This chain uses TRBV5-1 with TRBJ1-1, with a possible D match to TRBD1 (5 bases). Germline V gene data show CDR1 as SGHRS and CDR2 as YFSETQ. The CDR3 is 16 residues long. V lost 4 bases to trimming and J lost 5 bases, with 21 bases between them. The CDR3 reads CASSADLGGSGTEAFF. For the CDR3, the DNA is TGCGCCAGCAGCGCGGACTTGGGGGGAAGTGGGACTGAAGCTTTCTTT.

As to this clonotype: A much larger clone is a single base away; this may be a read error. The gene calls are TRBV11-2 and TRBJ2-7, with 8 bases aligning to TRBD2. This CDR3 is 14 amino acids long. The V and J ends lost 4 bases and 2 bases, in that order; junction bases with no gene match: 4. The germline CDR1 and CDR2 sequences are SGHAT and FQNNGV. The CDR3 DNA reads TGTGCCAGCAGCTCGGGACTAGGGGCCTACGAGCAGTACTTC. This translates into CASSSGLGAYEQYF.